This TCR beta chain is from a study of radiation and T cells in renal cell carcinoma. Study-level information: Nephrectomy followed 15 Gy stereotactic body radiation by 4 weeks.

This clone was counted only a few times. Its target is not known. Time point specified: baseline pretreatment blood. Treatment of the sample: 15 Gy SBRT to primary tumor, nephrectomy 4 weeks later. Blood was sampled at baseline, 2 weeks and 4 weeks after SBRT. Method: immunoSEQ multiplex PCR; TCRdb's copy keeps in-frame clones and lacks some. The data hold 130,000 to 150,000 clones, with approximately 90% observed a single time. The CDR3 is made up of 13 amino acids. Per the germline V gene, CDR1 is MNHEY and CDR2 is SVGAGI. V lost 5 bases, J lost 3 bases, and 10 bases lay in between. The study, taken as a whole, reports: Top tumor clonotypes rose in blood 2 weeks post-radiation, then contracted.

The clonotype originates from a woman aged 70-85 years with renal cell carcinoma. The source was blood, collected from a patient whose treatment included radiotherapy and nephrectomy. The rearrangement joins TRBV6-5 to TRBJ1-1, with D unclear. The CDR3 region is CASSRLSYTEAFF. CDR3 bases: TGTGCCAGCAGTAGGCTGAGCTACACTGAAGCTTTCTTT.